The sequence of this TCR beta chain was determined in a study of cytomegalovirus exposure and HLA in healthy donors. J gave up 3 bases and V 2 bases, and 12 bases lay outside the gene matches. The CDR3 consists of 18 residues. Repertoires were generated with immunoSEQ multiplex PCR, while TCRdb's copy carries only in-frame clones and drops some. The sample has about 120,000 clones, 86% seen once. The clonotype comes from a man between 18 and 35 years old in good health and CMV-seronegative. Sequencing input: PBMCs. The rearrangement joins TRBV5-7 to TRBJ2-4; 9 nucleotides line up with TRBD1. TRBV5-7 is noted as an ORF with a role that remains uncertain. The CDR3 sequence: CASSFRDRVPPNKNIQYF. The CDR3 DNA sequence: TGTGCCAGCAGCTTCCGGGACAGGGTCCCCCCTAACAAAAACATTCAGTACTTC.